This entry describes one T cell receptor beta chain. This clone turned up a few times. The clone's antigen remains unknown. Qualities for individual bases were not recorded, and no much larger clone is one base off. The identical CDR3 is also encoded by other nucleotide sequences in the sample. The record originates from a study of shared clonotypes between healthy human individuals (dated by TCRdb to the early 2020s). For context, the study as a whole: A couple of women and three men aged 18 to 49 years were included in the cohort. Libraries were prepared and TCR repertoires were sequenced by different laboratories using diverse techniques, in order to increase sequencing depth and limit assay-specific biases. Blood TCR repertoires of about five healthy adults were deeply sequenced to estimate repertoire size and the extent of clonotype sharing between individuals. Per donor, leukapheresis produced somewhere between about 0.8 and 9 billion PBMCs. For each donor, three plates each were used for CD4 naive and CD4 memory, two plates were used for CD8 naive, and one plate was used for CD8 memory. Broader findings and caveats from the paper: Only blood was sampled, and tissue TCR repertoires likely differ from those in blood. About 5% of naive CD4, more than 3% of naive CD8, roughly 2.5% of memory CD4, and approximately 0.4% of memory CD8 clonotypes were shared across several donors. Based on pairwise subsampling, the degree of clonotype sharing among donors was expected to be affected by sequencing depth. The small number of donors limited the genetic and exposure-history diversity represented. Larger estimated clonotype richness was generally found for naive subsets than for memory subsets. Even with the large sequencing depth, rarefaction of the sorted-subset datasets indicated that sequencing was incomplete. Clonotypes shared by all four sorted-subset donors showed higher generation probabilities than non-shared clonotypes.

The germline V gene provides CDR1 SGHRS and CDR2 YFSETQ. V and J are trimmed by 4 bases and 3 bases, and the gene matches miss 3 bases of the junction. Reading from cysteine to phenylalanine, the CDR3 counts 13 amino acids. The sequence is cut down to CDR3 DNA, 39 bases in frame from base 1. Donors were healthy HIV-negative adults with no recently reported acute infections or vaccinations. Every donor was a Caucasian adult living in Nashville, Tennessee, USA. Magnetic negative selection was used to enrich CD4+ T cells, after which naive cells were positively selected on CD45RA and the negative fraction became the memory subset. Blood was collected by leukapheresis, and PBMCs were isolated by Ficoll-Histopaque density gradient centrifugation and then cryopreserved in liquid nitrogen vapor phase. Analytical flow cytometry was used to check the purity and quantity of each magnetically sorted T cell population. Genomic DNA was isolated from every sorted fraction and measured by UV absorbance on a Nanodrop 2000c.

Using the deep immunoSEQ assay, multiplex PCR amplified TCR CDR3 regions from genomic DNA. Extracted genomic DNA from each cell subset was distributed evenly across all wells of several immunoSEQ 96-well plates, and each plate was treated as a replicate. For sorted subsets, around 200 ng genomic DNA, equal to approximately 30,000 T cell genomes, was loaded into each replicate PCR. The purified libraries were quantified using a Qubit 3.0 fluorometer, sized with a Bioanalyzer 2100, and then quantified again using the KAPA Library Quantification kit. Every immunoSEQ 96-well plate was sequenced on a separate single-read 150-cycle Illumina NextSeq 550 flow cell. Processing in the source paper ran as follows. Because the immunoSEQ output held only junctional sequences and lacked quality scores, the filtering could not match the filtering applied to full-length reads. To assign V/J genes and CDR3, sequences were annotated against IMGT germline references using PyIR, a Python wrapper for IgBLAST v1.9. Reads were filtered out if the reads had weak V/J assignments (E-value above 1e-6), no CDR3, stop codons, out-of-frame junctions, or ambiguous translated residues. V3J clonotypes were defined as sequences sharing an identical inferred V gene, J gene, and CDR3 amino acid sequence. The percentage overlap between two repertoires was calculated by dividing the number of shared unique clonotypes by the size of the smaller repertoire. Three approaches were used to assess repertoire richness: RTK rarefaction, the Chao1 estimator, and Recon v2.1 estimates of unobserved clonotypes. Generation probabilities were computed with OLGA for all TCRbeta clonotypes obtained by the gDNA method from a handful of donors. Sourced from immuneACCESS, this table was stored by TCRdb with only in-frame sequences that have V and J called. A share of the clones is absent; for the studies checked, an unresolved V gene accounts for under half, and the remainder has no known explanation. The DNA was the basis for D and trimming; V, J and clone size are from that table. This sample gives 600,000 to 750,000 clones in total; approximately 72% of them show up just once. The top ten constitute under 2% of the sample.

The specimen sequenced was memory CD4+ T cells sorted from blood. Explained via the paper, the cell subset or site label denotes: CD45RA-negative fraction. The clonotype originates from a woman in her twenties or thirties in good health. This sequence uses TRBV5-1 and TRBJ2-7; TRBD1 agrees with 8 junctional bases. Read as DNA, the sequence is TGCGCCAGCAGCGCCGGACAGGGCTACGAGCAGTACTTC. It is translated as CASSAGQGYEQYF.